This TCR beta chain was observed in a study of CD8 T cells in ankylosing spondylitis (dated by TCRdb to 2016 to 2017). As for the study more broadly: T cell receptor beta repertoires were profiled in healthy donors and ankylosing spondylitis patients so that disease-linked TCR variants could be found. The whole study cohort included some 100 healthy donors and about two dozen ankylosing spondylitis patients. Peripheral blood was sampled, and synovial fluid was also collected from ankylosing spondylitis patients.

General findings and caveats noted by the study authors: Blood from ankylosing spondylitis patients appeared to be characterized by a TCR beta motif made up of fewer than ten highly homologous amino acid variants. According to the report, matched synovial fluid samples from ankylosing spondylitis patients were significantly enriched for the disease-linked clones. Some TCR beta motif variants had previously been reported in synovial fluid and blood of reactive arthritis patients, which suggested common disease-initiation mechanisms. A CD8+ phenotype was shown by the disease-linked clones, which were found at relatively low frequencies in peripheral blood.

This clonotype appeared many times. The specificity of this receptor is unknown. It has no much larger one-base neighbor in the sample; base qualities were not kept. Sequencing was carried out with an Illumina HiSeq 2500. TCR beta libraries were prepared by quantitative 5'-RACE with molecular barcodes. The study's own analysis went as follows. Disease-linked TCR variants were identified with a new computational method built on a probabilistic model of VDJ rearrangement. TCRdb reprocessing: public reads trimmed at Q25 with fastp, clones called with MiXCR, in-frame beta chains kept. Rows are unified per CDR3 protein, each entry keeping the most common DNA and genes. In this record, the V and J calls reflect TCRdb's handling and not the investigators' own analysis. Within this sample are approximately 130,000 distinct CDR3 sequences, with 9.3% of them counted one time only. Approximately 3.6% of the sample lies in the top ten.

The germline V gene (reference sequence) yields LGHDT for CDR1 and YNNKEL for CDR2. From cysteine to phenylalanine, the CDR3 is 14 amino acids long. Just the 42-base CDR3 DNA is kept, in frame starting at base 1. V loses 0 bases, J loses 3 bases, and the germline ends lie 9 bases apart. The TCR was taken from a male donor with ankylosing spondylitis or in good health (not recorded which). The chain is assembled from TRBV3-1 and TRBJ2-7; too little of a D gene remains to name it. The specimen was blood, either unsorted or a sorted T cell fraction (not recorded which). CDR3 sequence: CASSQDNSLYEQYF. The bases are TGTGCCAGCAGCCAAGATAACAGCCTCTACGAGCAGTACTTC.